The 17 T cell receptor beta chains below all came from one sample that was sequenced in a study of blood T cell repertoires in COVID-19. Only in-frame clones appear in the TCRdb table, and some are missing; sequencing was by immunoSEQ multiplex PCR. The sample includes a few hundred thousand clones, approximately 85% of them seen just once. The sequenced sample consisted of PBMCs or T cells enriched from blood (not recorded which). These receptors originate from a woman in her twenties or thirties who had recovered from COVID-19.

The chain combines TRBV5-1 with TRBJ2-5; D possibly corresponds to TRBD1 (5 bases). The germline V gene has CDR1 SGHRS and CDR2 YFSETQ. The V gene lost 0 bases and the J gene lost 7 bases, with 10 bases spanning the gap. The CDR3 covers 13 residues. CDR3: CASSLGREGTQYF. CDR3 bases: TGCGCCAGCAGCTTGGGCAGGGAAGGGACCCAGTACTTC.

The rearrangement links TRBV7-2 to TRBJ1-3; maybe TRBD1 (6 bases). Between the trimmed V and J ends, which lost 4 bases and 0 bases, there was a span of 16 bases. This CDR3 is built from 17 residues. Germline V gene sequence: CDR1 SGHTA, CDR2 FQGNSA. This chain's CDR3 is CASSSLQGPSSGNTIYF. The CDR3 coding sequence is TGTGCCAGCAGCTCCCTACAGGGCCCCAGCTCTGGAAACACCATATATTTT.

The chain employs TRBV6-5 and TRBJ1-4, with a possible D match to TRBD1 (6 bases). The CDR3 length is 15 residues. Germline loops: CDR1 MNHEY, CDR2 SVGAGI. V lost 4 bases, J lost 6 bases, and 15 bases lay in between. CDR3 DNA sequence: TGTGCCAGCAGTTCCCAAGGGGGGGGGCATGAAAAACTGTTTTTT. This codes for CASSSQGGGHEKLFF.

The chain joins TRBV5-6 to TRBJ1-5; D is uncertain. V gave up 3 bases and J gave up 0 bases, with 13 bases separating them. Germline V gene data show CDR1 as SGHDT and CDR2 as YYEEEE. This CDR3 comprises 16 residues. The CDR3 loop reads CASSSRTDYSNQPQHF. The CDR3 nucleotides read TGTGCCAGCAGCTCCAGGACTGATTATAGCAATCAGCCCCAGCATTTT.

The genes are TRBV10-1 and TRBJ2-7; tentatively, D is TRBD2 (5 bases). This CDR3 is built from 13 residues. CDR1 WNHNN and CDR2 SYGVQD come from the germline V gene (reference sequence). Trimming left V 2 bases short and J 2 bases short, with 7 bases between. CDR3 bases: TGCGCCAGCAGTGAGGCACTAGCCTACGAGCAGTACTTC. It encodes CASSEALAYEQYF.

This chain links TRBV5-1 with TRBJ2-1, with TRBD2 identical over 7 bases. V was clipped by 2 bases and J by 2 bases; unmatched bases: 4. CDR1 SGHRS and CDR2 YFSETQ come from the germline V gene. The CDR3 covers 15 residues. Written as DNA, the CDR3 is TGCGCCAGCAGCTTCCGGGAGGCGACCTACAATGAGCAGTTCTTC. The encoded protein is CASSFREATYNEQFF.

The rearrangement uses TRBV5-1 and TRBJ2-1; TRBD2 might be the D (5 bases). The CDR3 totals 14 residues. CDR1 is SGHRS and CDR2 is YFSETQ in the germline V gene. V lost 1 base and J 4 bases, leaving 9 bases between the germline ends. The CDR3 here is CASSLSDSYNEQFF. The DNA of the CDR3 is TGCGCCAGCAGCTTGTCGGACTCTTACAATGAGCAGTTCTTC.

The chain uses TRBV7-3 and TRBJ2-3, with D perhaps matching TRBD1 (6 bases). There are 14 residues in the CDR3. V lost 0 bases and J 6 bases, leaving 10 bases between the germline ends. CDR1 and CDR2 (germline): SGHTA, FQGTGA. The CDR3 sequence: CASSLTTTGDTQYF. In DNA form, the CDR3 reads TGTGCCAGCAGCTTAACGACTACAGGGGATACGCAGTATTTT.

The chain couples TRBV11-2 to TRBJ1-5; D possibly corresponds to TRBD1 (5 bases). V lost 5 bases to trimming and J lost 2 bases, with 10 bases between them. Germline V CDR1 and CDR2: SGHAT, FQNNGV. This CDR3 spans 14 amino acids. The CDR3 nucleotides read TGTGCCAGCAGCCAGGGTGGGGGCAATCAGCCCCAGCATTTT. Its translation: CASSQGGGNQPQHF.

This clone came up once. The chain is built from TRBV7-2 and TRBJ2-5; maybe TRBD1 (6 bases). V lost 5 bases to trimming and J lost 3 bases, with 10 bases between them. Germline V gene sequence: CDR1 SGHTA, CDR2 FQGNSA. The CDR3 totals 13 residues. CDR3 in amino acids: CASSTYREETQYF. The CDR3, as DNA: TGTGCCAGCAGCACTTACAGGGAAGAGACCCAGTACTTC.

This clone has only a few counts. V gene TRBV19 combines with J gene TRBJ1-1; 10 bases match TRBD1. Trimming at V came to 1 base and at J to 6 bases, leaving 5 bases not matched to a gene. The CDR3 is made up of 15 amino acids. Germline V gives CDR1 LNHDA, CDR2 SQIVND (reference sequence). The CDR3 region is CASSIGQGAGAEAFF. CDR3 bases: TGTGCCAGTAGTATAGGACAGGGGGCCGGCGCTGAAGCTTTCTTT.

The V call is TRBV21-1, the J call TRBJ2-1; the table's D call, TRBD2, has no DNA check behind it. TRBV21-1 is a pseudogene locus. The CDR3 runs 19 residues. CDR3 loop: CASSKNRTSELLSYNEQFF. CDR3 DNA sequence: TGTGCCAGCAGCAAAAATAGGACTAGCGAGTTACTCTCCTACAATGAGCAGTTCTTC.

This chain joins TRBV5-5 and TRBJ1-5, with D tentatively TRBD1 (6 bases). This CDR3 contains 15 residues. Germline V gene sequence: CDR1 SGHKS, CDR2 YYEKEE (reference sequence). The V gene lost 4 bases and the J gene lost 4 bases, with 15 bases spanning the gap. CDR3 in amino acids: CASSPATGLNQPQHF. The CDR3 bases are TGTGCCAGCAGCCCCGCGACAGGACTGAATCAGCCCCAGCATTTT.

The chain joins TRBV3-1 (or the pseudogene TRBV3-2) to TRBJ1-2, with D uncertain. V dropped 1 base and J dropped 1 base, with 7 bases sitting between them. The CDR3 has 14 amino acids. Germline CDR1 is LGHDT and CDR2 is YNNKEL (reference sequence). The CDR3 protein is CASSQGSSNYGYTF. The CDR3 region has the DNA TGTGCCAGCAGCCAAGGCTCCAGTAACTATGGCTACACCTTC.

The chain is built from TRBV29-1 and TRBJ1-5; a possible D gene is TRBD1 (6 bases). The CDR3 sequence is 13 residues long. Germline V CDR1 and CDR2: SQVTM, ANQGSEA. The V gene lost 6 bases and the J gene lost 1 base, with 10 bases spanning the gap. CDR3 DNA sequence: TGCAGCGTGATGGACAGCAGCAATCAGCCCCAGCATTTT. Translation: CSVMDSSNQPQHF.

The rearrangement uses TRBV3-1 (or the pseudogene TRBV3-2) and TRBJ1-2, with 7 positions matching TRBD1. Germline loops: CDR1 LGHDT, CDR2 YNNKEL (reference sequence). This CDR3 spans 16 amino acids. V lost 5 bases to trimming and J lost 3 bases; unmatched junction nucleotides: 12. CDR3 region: CASSNHDRAGYYGYTF. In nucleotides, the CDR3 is TGTGCCAGCAGCAACCACGACAGGGCGGGGTACTATGGCTACACCTTC.

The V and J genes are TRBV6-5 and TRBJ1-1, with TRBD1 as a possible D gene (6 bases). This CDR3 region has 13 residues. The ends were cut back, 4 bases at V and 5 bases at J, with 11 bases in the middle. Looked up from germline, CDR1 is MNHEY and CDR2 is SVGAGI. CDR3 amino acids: CASSFRGGTEAFF. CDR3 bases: TGTGCCAGCAGTTTTAGAGGGGGAACTGAAGCTTTCTTT.